This record looks at one TCR beta chain sequence and its context. The clone's antigen remains unknown. Nothing much larger sits one base from this clone, and base qualities are not available. Genomic DNA was extracted from sorted cells for sequencing of the TCRbeta CDR3 region. The immunoSEQ Assay was used to sequence the TCRbeta CDR3 regions. The source is immuneACCESS, and TCRdb retained only in-frame sequences with V and J called. Part of the clones is not carried over; for the studies checked, unresolved V genes explain less than half of this, and the remainder is unexplained. The sample table holds around 100,000 clones, of which about nine tenths were seen once. Clones ranked in the top ten supply approximately 0.3% of the sample. Patients with autoimmune disease history or receiving systemic immunosuppression were excluded from the trial. Peripheral blood for TCR sequencing was collected from all dose cohorts at baseline, on cycle 4 day 1, and on cycle 7 day 1. The samples were drawn from a first-in-human, open-label, multicenter phase I dose-escalation trial of ivuxolimab. Adults with locally advanced or metastatic head and neck squamous cell, hepatocellular, melanoma or renal cell carcinoma were enrolled in the trial. Before TCR sequencing, CD4+ T cells and CD8+ T cells were sorted from peripheral blood as separate populations.

The CDR3 sequence holds 13 residues, the cysteine and phenylalanine included. Only CDR3 DNA is held: 39 bases, read in frame from base 1. CDR1 and CDR2 are drawn from the germline V gene (reference sequence): LNHNV, YYDKDF. V was cut back by 5 bases and J by 4 bases, leaving a gap of 10 bases between them. The data stem from a study of OX40 agonist ivuxolimab in advanced cancers. Notes on the research overall: The costimulatory receptor OX40 (CD134) was targeted by ivuxolimab, a fully human IgG2 agonistic monoclonal antibody. Intravenous ivuxolimab was administered to patients every 2 weeks at six dose levels: 0.01, 0.1, 0.3, 1.5, 3 and 10 mg/kg. Among the 52 dose-escalation patients, roughly 20 had hepatocellular carcinoma, 15 melanoma, 9 renal cell carcinoma and 9 head and neck cancer. The dose-escalation cohort was approximately 83% male with a mean age of approximately 60 years, ranging from roughly 20 to 85. Prior anti-PD-1, anti-PD-L1 or anti-CTLA-4 therapy was permitted, and checkpoint inhibitors had been received by under 50% of dose-escalation patients. Partial responses were achieved by three dose-escalation patients, of whom one had hepatocellular carcinoma and two had cutaneous melanoma. The purpose of peripheral TCRbeta sequencing was to test whether ivuxolimab changed TCR sequence diversity and led to clonal T-cell expansion. The paper reports the monotherapy dose-escalation portion (N of about 50 patients) of the phase I ivuxolimab trial. Beyond this particular receptor, the publication reports: After ivuxolimab, expanded clones were on average more numerous among CD8+ T cells than among CD4+ T cells. Partial responders in the 0.1-3.0 mg/kg groups had among the lowest normalized peripheral clonal expansion, especially among CD8+ T cells. At doses of 0.1 to 3.0 mg/kg, clonal expansion of both CD4+ and CD8+ blood T cells was observed from baseline to week 6. Which antigens the clonally expanded peripheral T cells were specific for was not determined. Low levels of normalized T-cell clonal expansion were also seen in some nonresponding patients.

This receptor was identified in an adult with an advanced solid tumor such as melanoma, head and neck, liver or kidney cancer. This material consisted of CD4+ or CD8+ T cells sorted from blood, taken in a trial of the OX40 agonist ivuxolimab. The sequence joins TRBV15 to TRBJ2-3; too little of a D gene remains to name it. CDR3 protein: CATSLGPADTQYF. The sequenced DNA is TGTGCCACCAGCCTCGGACCAGCAGATACGCAGTATTTT.